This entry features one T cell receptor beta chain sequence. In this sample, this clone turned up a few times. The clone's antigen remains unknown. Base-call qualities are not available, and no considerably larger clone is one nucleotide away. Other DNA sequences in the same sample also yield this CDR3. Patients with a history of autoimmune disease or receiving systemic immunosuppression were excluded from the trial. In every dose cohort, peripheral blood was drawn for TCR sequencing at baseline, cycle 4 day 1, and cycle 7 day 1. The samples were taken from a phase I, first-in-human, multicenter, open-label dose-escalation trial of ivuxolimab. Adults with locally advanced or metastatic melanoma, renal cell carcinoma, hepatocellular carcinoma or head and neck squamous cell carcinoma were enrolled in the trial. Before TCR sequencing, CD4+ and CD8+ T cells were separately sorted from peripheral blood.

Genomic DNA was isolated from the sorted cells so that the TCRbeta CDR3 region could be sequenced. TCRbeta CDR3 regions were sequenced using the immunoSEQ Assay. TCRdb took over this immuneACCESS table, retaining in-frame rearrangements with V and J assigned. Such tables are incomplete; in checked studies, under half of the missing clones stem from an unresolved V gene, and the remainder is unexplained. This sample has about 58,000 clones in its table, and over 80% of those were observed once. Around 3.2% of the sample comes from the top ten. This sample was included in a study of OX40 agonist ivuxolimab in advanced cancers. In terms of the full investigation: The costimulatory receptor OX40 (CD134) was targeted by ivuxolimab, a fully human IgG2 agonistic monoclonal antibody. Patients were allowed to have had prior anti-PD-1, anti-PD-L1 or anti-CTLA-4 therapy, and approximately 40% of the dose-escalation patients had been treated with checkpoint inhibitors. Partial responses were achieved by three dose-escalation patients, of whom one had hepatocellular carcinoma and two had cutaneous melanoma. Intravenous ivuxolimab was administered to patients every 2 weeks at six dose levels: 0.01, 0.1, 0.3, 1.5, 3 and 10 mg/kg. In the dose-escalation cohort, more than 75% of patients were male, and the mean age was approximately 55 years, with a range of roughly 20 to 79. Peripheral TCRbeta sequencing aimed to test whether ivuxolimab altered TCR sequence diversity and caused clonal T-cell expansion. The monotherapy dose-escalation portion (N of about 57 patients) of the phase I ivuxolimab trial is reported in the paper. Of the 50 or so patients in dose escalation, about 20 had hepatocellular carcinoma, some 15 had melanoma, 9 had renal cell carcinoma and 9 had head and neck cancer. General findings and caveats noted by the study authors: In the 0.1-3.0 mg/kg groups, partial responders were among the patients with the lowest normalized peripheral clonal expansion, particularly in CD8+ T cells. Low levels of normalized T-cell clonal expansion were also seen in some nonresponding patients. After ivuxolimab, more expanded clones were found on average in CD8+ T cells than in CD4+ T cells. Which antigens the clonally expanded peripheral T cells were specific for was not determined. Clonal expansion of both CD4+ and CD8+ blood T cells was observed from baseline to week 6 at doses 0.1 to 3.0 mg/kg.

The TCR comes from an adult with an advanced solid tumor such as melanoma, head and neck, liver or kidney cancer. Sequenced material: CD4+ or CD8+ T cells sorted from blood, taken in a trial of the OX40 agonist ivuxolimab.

CDR3 sequence: CASSFPDQPQHF. In nucleotides, the sequence is TGTGCCAGCAGTTTCCCAGATCAGCCCCAGCATTTT. The chain couples TRBV28 to TRBJ1-5; the D gene assignment is ambiguous. The germline V gene provides CDR1 MDHEN and CDR2 SYDVKM. The CDR3 holds 12 amino acids from the cysteine to the phenylalanine. Here the CDR3 DNA is all that survives: 36 bases in frame from base 1. The germline ends are 5 bases apart after V is trimmed by 3 bases and J by 5 bases.